The T cell receptor beta chain under discussion was sequenced for a study of T cells in Graves' hyperthyroidism and ophthalmopathy. There are many counts of this clonotype. Amplification targeted TCR beta CDR3 regions from RNA transcripts. Carried out on the TCR CDR3, a first-round RT-PCR used the HTBI primer set. TCRdb analysed the multiplex PCR reads with MiXCR anew, one entry per CDR3 protein. Seen here are roughly 700,000 distinct CDR3 sequences, 14% observed once, and the top ten hold roughly 10%. The V end was cut by 6 bases, the J end by 3 bases, with 12 bases between. There are 14 residues in the CDR3. The germline CDR1 and CDR2 sequences are LNHNV and YYDKDF (reference sequence).

The chain recombines TRBV15 with TRBJ2-1, with D tentatively TRBD2 (6 bases). The TCR comes from a woman between 18 and 29 years old with Graves' hyperthyroidism. Sample: blood. CDR3 loop: CATSRTTFYNEQFF. The CDR3 DNA reads as TGTGCCACCAGTCGGACTACCTTCTACAATGAGCAGTTCTTC.